The T cell receptor beta chain described here comes from a study of tumor-infiltrating lymphocytes in localized non-small cell lung cancer (dated by TCRdb to 2020 to 2022). In the study overall: Several histologies were represented in the cohort, which also included both smokers and never-smokers as well as patients whose samples were collected after neoadjuvant chemotherapy. Resected tumor tissue and uninvolved lung tissue described as non-adjacent to the tumor were contributed by each patient, with both tissues obtained from the same patient. Flow cytometry, multiplex immunofluorescence, RNA-seq, exome sequencing and proteomics were applied to the same patients as TCR sequencing, which was one of several integrated assays. In total, the ICON cohort was made up of some 160 surgical patients who had localized non-small cell lung cancer and whose tumors were resected. The paired tumor versus uninvolved lung comparison of immunoSEQ T-cell fraction included a few dozen patients. General conclusions and limits of the study: Because assay coverage varied across patients depending on available tissue quantity, TCR sequencing was performed for only a subset of the cohort. In line with immunofluorescence CD3 counts, TCRbeta sequencing supported higher T cell infiltration in tumors compared with uninvolved lung tissue. Because different assays used different pieces of the same tissue, technical variation could not be distinguished from intratumor heterogeneity. Recurrence-free survival showed no association with tumor T-cell fraction from TCR sequencing (p = 0.61). No difference in TCR-derived T-cell fraction was observed between the flow cytometry-defined immunotypes IM1 (good prognosis) and IM2 (poor prognosis).

The T-cell fraction in tumor and uninvolved lung tissue was obtained from TCR sequencing using the immunoSEQ assay. On the study's bioinformatics: To analyze survival, patients were divided into a high T-cell fraction group (upper tertile) and a low T-cell fraction group (lower two tertiles), and the two groups were compared using a log-rank test. A signed-rank test was used to test paired tumor versus uninvolved lung differences in T-cell fraction. TCRdb holds this immuneACCESS table with in-frame rearrangements only. Some clones are missing; in checked studies, unresolved V genes explain under half, and the rest has no known cause. Clonal size and the V and J genes are those of that table, whereas D and trimming came from the DNA. The sample records about 14,000 clones, around 82% of which are singletons. The top ten clones comprise around 21% of the sample. The junction shows trimming of 4 bases on V and 3 bases on J, and the gene matches do not reach 6 bases of it. The CDR3, cysteine through phenylalanine, is 15 amino acids long. Only the CDR3 part of the read is kept: 45 bases, read in frame from the first base. The CDR1 and CDR2 encoded by the germline V gene (reference sequence) are SGHNT and YYREEE.

Patient enrollment in ICON started in the first half of 2016, and the final patient was enrolled in the second half of 2018. Fresh tumor and matched uninvolved tissue for in-depth immune analyses, including TCR sequencing, were collected from a subcohort of 76 patients. DNA for TCR sequencing was isolated from bulk tissue, and no cell sorting was done. Regarding this clone: This clone's antigen is unknown. No qualities accompany the bases; no much larger clone lies one base away.

The chain is made from TRBV5-4 and TRBJ2-1, with 8 junctional bases fitting TRBD1. The clonotype was recovered from a human donor with non-small cell lung cancer. Material: lung tumor tissue. The sequenced DNA: TGTGCCAGCAGCCCAGGGGGCGGGTTCTACAATGAGCAGTTCTTC. This is translated as CASSPGGGFYNEQFF.